The 24 T cell receptor beta chains given below trace back to one sample, sequenced in a study of T cell repertoires in cytomegalovirus infection (dated by TCRdb to about 2019). The intended sense of this specimen's treatment or condition label: in vitro stimulation with specific CMV peptide epitopes to enrich CMV-specific T cells. The antigens these receptors bind are not known. Reads for this sample came from an Illumina HiSeq 1500. In-frame beta chains were kept once TCRdb had trimmed the public reads at Q25 with fastp and called clones with MiXCR. For every CDR3 protein sequence, its rows merge into one entry that carries the most common genes and DNA. Here the sample has around 540,000 distinct CDR3 sequences; about 33% occur a single time. The ten largest make up roughly 15% of the sample. The sequencing used cultured PBMCs, collected from culture after CMV antigen stimulation. The receptors derive from a human donor in good health (CMV status not recorded). Some clones in this sample may be carry-over from other donors' samples.

This clonotype is labeled medium-sized. The genes are TRBV7-8 and TRBJ1-1; 7 nucleotides agree with TRBD1. CDR1 is SGHVS and CDR2 is FQNEAQ in the germline V gene. V gave up 5 bases and J gave up 0 bases; unmatched junction bases: 9. The CDR3 runs 16 residues. The CDR3 region has the DNA TGTGCCAGCAGCCGAACCCCGACAGGGTTGAACACTGAAGCTTTCTTT. It is translated as CASSRTPTGLNTEAFF.

The table lists this clonotype with a few counts. The gene calls are TRBV12-3 or TRBV12-4 and TRBJ1-3, with TRBD1 matching 9 bases. The CDR3 extends over 18 amino acids. Germline trimming cut 0 bases from V and 0 bases from J; bases unmatched to any gene: 6. Here the CDR3 reads CASSLAPGQGFSGNTIYF. The CDR3 coding sequence is TGTGCCAGCAGTTTAGCGCCGGGACAGGGATTCTCTGGAAACACCATATATTTT.

This clonotype was counted only a few times. V usage is TRBV7-2 and J usage is TRBJ2-5; 11 nucleotides agree with TRBD2. The length of the CDR3 is 16 residues. Germline V gene sequence: CDR1 SGHTA, CDR2 FQGNSA. V was clipped by 4 bases and J by 2 bases; unmatched bases: 6. The CDR3 DNA sequence: TGTGCCAGCAGCTCCTGGGGACTAGCGGCTCAAGAGACCCAGTACTTC. Translated: CASSSWGLAAQETQYF.

The sample holds a few counts of this clonotype. This chain links TRBV12-3 or TRBV12-4 with TRBJ1-1, with 7 bases fitting TRBD1. Losses at the gene ends were 5 bases for V and 7 bases for J; bases not matched to a gene: 19. This CDR3 has 17 amino acids. The CDR3 loop reads CASSPPLGGGYLGEAFF. The CDR3 DNA follows: TGTGCCAGCAGTCCCCCCCTAGGGGGCGGATATCTCGGTGAAGCTTTCTTT.

The rearrangement uses TRBV6-1 and TRBJ2-1, with a weak D call TRBD2 (6 bases). CDR3 size: 17 residues. The V and J ends lost 5 bases and 3 bases respectively, with 20 bases between them. The V gene's germline CDR1 is MNHNS and CDR2 SASEGT. The CDR3 sequence: CASSKDGRRPGYNEQFF. CDR3 sequence (DNA): TGTGCCAGCAGTAAGGACGGGAGACGGCCAGGCTACAATGAGCAGTTCTTC.

This clonotype was counted a few times. The CDR3 region is CASSSNRLGYGYTF. The CDR3, as DNA: TGTGCCAGCAGTTCAAACAGGCTCGGCTATGGCTACACCTTC. The V call is TRBV11-2, the J call TRBJ1-2; TRBD1 might be the D (5 bases). V was pared by 6 bases and J by 4 bases, with 15 bases between. The germline gives CDR1 SGHAT, CDR2 FQNNGV. There are 14 residues in the CDR3.

This clonotype came up many times. The chain couples TRBV7-2 to TRBJ1-5, with 9 bases fitting TRBD1. Looked up from germline, CDR1 is SGHTA and CDR2 is FQGNSA. Trimming removed 5 bases from V and 5 bases from J; junction bases left unmatched: 4. The CDR3 is made up of 14 amino acids. The CDR3: CASSRRTGDQPQHF. DNA for the CDR3: TGTGCCAGCAGCCGAAGGACAGGGGATCAGCCCCAGCATTTT.

The chain combines TRBV4-1 with TRBJ1-4; D not resolved. The CDR3 has 14 residues. Germline assignment: CDR1 MGHRA and CDR2 YSYEKL. Trimming removed 3 bases from V and 8 bases from J, with 13 bases in between. CDR3 amino acids: CASSQVPGLEKLFF. The CDR3 DNA sequence: TGCGCCAGCAGCCAGGTCCCGGGCCTCGAAAAACTGTTTTTT.

This clonotype came up a few times. The V and J genes are TRBV10-3 and TRBJ2-3; possibly TRBD1 for D (5 bases). CDR1 and CDR2 (germline): ENHRY, SYGVKD. Trimming stripped 4 bases from V and 2 bases from J, with 16 bases between. The CDR3 has 16 residues. The CDR3: CAISGAGNSATDTQYF. CDR3 bases: TGTGCCATCAGTGGGGCAGGGAACTCCGCCACAGATACGCAGTATTTT.

This chain uses TRBV5-6 with TRBJ1-1; 11 bases line up with TRBD1. This CDR3 has 16 amino acids. Trimming cost V 3 bases and J 1 base; bases outside gene matches: 5. Germline assignment: CDR1 SGHDT and CDR2 YYEEEE. As DNA, the CDR3 is TGTGCCAGCAGCTCCGGACAGGGGGCGACGAACACTGAAGCTTTCTTT. It is translated as CASSSGQGATNTEAFF.

The V gene is TRBV29-1, the J gene TRBJ1-4; 7 nucleotides match TRBD1. Losses at the gene ends were 7 bases for V and 7 bases for J; bases not matched to a gene: 12. Germline CDR1 and CDR2: SQVTM and ANQGSEA. CDR3 size: 14 residues. The CDR3 sequence: CSAGSDRLGEKLFF. The CDR3 region has the DNA TGCAGCGCCGGATCGGACAGGCTCGGTGAAAAACTGTTTTTT.

This clonotype turned up a few times. The chain joins TRBV7-2 to TRBJ2-6, with 8 bases identical to TRBD1. V lost 7 bases, J lost 2 bases, and 1 base stayed unmatched. The CDR3 runs 14 residues. Germline loops: CDR1 SGHTA, CDR2 FQGNSA. CDR3 sequence reads: CASKTGAGANVLTF. Written as DNA, the CDR3 is TGTGCCAGCAAGACAGGGGCTGGGGCCAACGTCCTGACTTTC.

The V call is TRBV7-2, the J call TRBJ1-1; weak D call: TRBD1 (5 bases). CDR1 SGHTA and CDR2 FQGNSA come from the germline V gene. The ends were cut back, 0 bases at V and 4 bases at J, with 12 bases in the middle. The CDR3 runs 15 residues. The chain's CDR3 is CASSLAGRAATEAFF. The CDR3 bases are TGTGCCAGCAGCTTAGCCGGCAGGGCTGCCACTGAAGCTTTCTTT.

This clonotype has a handful of counts. This rearrangement joins TRBV12-3 or TRBV12-4 to TRBJ2-6; unclear D gene. The CDR3 runs to 14 residues. With 9 bases removed from V and 0 bases from J, the gap between germline ends came to 9 bases. The CDR3 here is CASRRISGANVLTF. The CDR3 DNA sequence: TGTGCCAGTAGACGGATCTCTGGGGCCAACGTCCTGACTTTC.

This clonotype showed up just a few times. The gene calls are TRBV25-1 and TRBJ1-1, with no clear D. V lost 4 bases and J lost 1, with 10 bases in between. The germline V gene has CDR1 MGHDK and CDR2 SYGVNS. This CDR3 comprises 14 residues. CDR3: CASSAHTPNTEAFF. CDR3 sequence (DNA): TGTGCCAGCAGTGCCCACACTCCGAACACTGAAGCTTTCTTT.

This clonotype showed up many times. The rearrangement uses TRBV4-2 and TRBJ1-5; 9 bases align to TRBD1. The CDR3 contains 16 residues. V was pared by 0 bases and J by 7 bases, with 7 bases of the junction left unmatched. In germline, CDR1 is LGHNA, CDR2 YNFKEQ. The CDR3 here is CASSQDMDRGEQPQHF. CDR3 sequence (DNA): TGTGCCAGCAGCCAAGATATGGACAGGGGTGAACAGCCCCAGCATTTT.

This clonotype was observed once. The chain recombines TRBV11-3 with TRBJ2-2; the D gene is possibly TRBD2 (5 bases). In germline, CDR1 is SGHNT, CDR2 YENEEA. With 5 bases removed from V and 7 bases from J, the gap between germline ends came to 14 bases. The CDR3 runs 14 residues. The CDR3 sequence: CASSPPGWDGELFF. The DNA of the CDR3 is TGTGCCAGCAGCCCCCCGGGGTGGGACGGGGAGCTGTTTTTT.

The table lists this clonotype with a few counts. This rearrangement joins TRBV15 to TRBJ2-7; 7 bases match TRBD2. From germline, CDR1 is LNHNV and CDR2 YYDKDF (reference sequence). V lost 2 bases and J lost 1; bases outside the gene matches: 5. The CDR3 runs to 15 residues. The CDR3 loop is CATSRPPAGSYEQYF. In nucleotides, the CDR3 is TGTGCCACCAGCAGACCCCCAGCGGGATCCTACGAGCAGTACTTC.

V and J are TRBV4-3 and TRBJ1-2; D gene ambiguous. Germline assignment: CDR1 LGHNA and CDR2 YSLEER. V lost 5 bases to trimming and J lost 0 bases, with 13 bases between them. This CDR3 has 15 amino acids. The CDR3 region is CASSNTPTANYGYTF. The DNA of the CDR3 is TGCGCCAGCAGCAATACCCCGACGGCTAACTATGGCTACACCTTC.

The chain has TRBV12-3 or TRBV12-4 and TRBJ2-1; TRBD2 matches at 8 bases. Unmatched junction bases numbered 7, after V lost 6 bases and J lost 0 bases. The CDR3 contains 16 residues. CDR3 sequence reads: CASRRSSGSSYNEQFF. CDR3 DNA sequence: TGTGCCAGCAGGCGCTCTAGCGGGTCCTCCTACAATGAGCAGTTCTTC.

J is TRBJ1-6 and V is TRBV18, with TRBD1 matching 10 bases. In germline, CDR1 is KGHSH, CDR2 LQKENI. The CDR3 extends over 18 amino acids. J gave up 4 bases and V 1 base, and 7 bases lay outside the gene matches. CDR3 bases: TGTGCCAGCTCACCACGGGCCGGACAGGGGGGTTATAATTCACCCCTCCACTTT. Translating it yields CASSPRAGQGGYNSPLHF.

V is TRBV7-2 and J is TRBJ2-1; D unclear. The CDR3 loop spans 14 amino acids. In germline, CDR1 is SGHTA, CDR2 FQGNSA. The V and J ends lost 4 bases and 5 bases respectively, with 12 bases between them. CDR3 amino acids: CASSSASNHNEQFF. CDR3 nucleotide sequence: TGTGCCAGCAGCTCCGCCTCCAACCACAATGAGCAGTTCTTC.

V gene TRBV25-1 combines with J gene TRBJ2-2, with D possibly being TRBD1 or TRBD2 (6 bases each). Trimming removed 5 bases from V and 2 bases from J, with 15 bases in between. Per germline, CDR1 MGHDK and CDR2 SYGVNS. CDR3 size: 16 residues. CDR3 DNA: TGTGCCAGCAGTACTCGAAGGGGGACTAACACCGGGGAGCTGTTTTTT. It specifies CASSTRRGTNTGELFF.

V usage is TRBV6-5 and J usage is TRBJ2-3, with D perhaps TRBD1 or TRBD2 (5 bases each). Trimming shortened V by 2 bases and J by 2 bases, and 17 bases separated the two germline ends. This CDR3 is 17 amino acids long. Per germline, CDR1 MNHEY and CDR2 SVGAGI. The CDR3 spells CASSYGVGDGYTDTQYF. DNA of the CDR3: TGTGCCAGCAGTTACGGGGTGGGGGACGGTTACACAGATACGCAGTATTTT.